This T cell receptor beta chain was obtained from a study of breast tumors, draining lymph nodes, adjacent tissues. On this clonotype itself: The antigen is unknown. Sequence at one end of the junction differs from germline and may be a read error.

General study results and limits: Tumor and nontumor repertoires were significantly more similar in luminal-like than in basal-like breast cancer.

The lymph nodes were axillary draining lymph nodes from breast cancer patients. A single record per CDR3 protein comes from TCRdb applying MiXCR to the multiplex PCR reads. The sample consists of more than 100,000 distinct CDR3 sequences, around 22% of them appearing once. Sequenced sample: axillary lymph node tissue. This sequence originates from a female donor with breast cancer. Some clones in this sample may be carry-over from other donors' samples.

The CDR3 sequence is CASSFIGLSNKQFF. The CDR3 region has the DNA TGTGCCAGCAGCTTCATCGGGCTTAGCAATAAGCAGTTCTTC. This chain connects TRBV7-2 to TRBJ2-1; D gene unclear. CDR1 and CDR2 (germline): SGHTA, FQGNSA. The CDR3 covers 14 residues. The full variable domain, in which reference TRBV7-2 and TRBJ2-1 provide the parts outside the CDR3, is GAGVSQSPSNKVTEKGKDVELRCDPISGHTALYWYRQSLGQGLEFLIYFQGNSAPDKSGLPSDRFSAERTGGSVSTLTIQRTQQEDSAVYLCASSFIGLSNKQFFGPGTRLTVL.